This T cell receptor (beta chain) was recorded in a study of monozygotic twins with inflammatory bowel disease. Per germline, CDR1 SGHRS and CDR2 YFSETQ. The CDR3 consists of 17 residues. TCRdb re-analyzed the 5' RACE reads; it lists each CDR3 protein once, without DNA. Recorded for this sample: approximately 380,000 distinct CDR3 sequences. What was sequenced was blood. The chain uses TRBV5-1 and TRBJ1-1; checking the TCRdb D call of TRBD1 is not possible without DNA. This clonotype was obtained from a human donor with ulcerative colitis or Crohn's disease, or a healthy co-twin of an affected twin (not recorded which). CDR3 protein: CASSLGSAGGANTEAFF.